This T cell receptor (beta chain) was identified during a study of blood T cell repertoires in COVID-19. Study overall: Sources were T cells, B-cell-depleted T cells, or PBMCs; the material itself was cDNA or gDNA.

Authors' data handling: Amplification of reference gene primers was used by the study to estimate nucleated cell counts. Data came from immunoSEQ multiplex PCR; TCRdb stores just in-frame clones and leaves some out. V and J calls and clone size are as listed in that table; D and trimming were resolved from the DNA. The data show 200,000 to 250,000 clones, approximately 83% seen once. The specimen sequenced was peripheral blood. This sequence was found in a woman aged 30 to 39 who had recovered from COVID-19.

CDR3 nucleotide sequence: TGCGCCAGCAGCCAAGAGGGGGGGAACAATGAGCAGTTCTTC. Translated, it gives CASSQEGGNNEQFF. The chain links TRBV4-1 to TRBJ2-1; 7 nucleotides agree with TRBD2. Germline V gives CDR1 MGHRA, CDR2 YSYEKL. There are 14 residues in the CDR3. The trim removed 0 bases at V and 5 bases at J, leaving 1 base unmatched.